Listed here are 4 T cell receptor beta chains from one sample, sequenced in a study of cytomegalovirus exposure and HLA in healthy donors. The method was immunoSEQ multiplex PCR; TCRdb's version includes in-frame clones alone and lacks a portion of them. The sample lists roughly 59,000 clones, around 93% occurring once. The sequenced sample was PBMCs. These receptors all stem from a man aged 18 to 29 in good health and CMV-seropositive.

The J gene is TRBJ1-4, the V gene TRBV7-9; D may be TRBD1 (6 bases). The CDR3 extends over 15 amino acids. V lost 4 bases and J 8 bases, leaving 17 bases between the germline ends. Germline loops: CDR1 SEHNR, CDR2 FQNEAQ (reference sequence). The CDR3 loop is CASSSLNRAGEKLFF. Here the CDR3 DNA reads TGTGCCAGCAGCTCCTTAAACAGGGCTGGGGAAAAACTGTTTTTT.

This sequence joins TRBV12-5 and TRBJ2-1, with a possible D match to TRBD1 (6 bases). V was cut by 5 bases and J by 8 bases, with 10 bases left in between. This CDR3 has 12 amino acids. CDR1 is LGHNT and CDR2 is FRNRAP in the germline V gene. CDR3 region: CASGGGGYEQFF. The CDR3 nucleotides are TGTGCTAGTGGTGGGGGCGGCTATGAGCAGTTCTTC.

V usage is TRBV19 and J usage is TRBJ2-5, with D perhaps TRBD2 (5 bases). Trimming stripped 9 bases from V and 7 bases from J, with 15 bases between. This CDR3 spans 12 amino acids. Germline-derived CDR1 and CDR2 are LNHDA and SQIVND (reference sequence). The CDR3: CASSTPRGTQYF. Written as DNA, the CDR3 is TGTGCCAGCAGCACCCCCCGGGGGACCCAGTACTTC.

CDR3 nucleotides: TGTGCCAGCATCCCAGGGGGCCGGTGGACTGAAGCTTTCTTT. This codes for CASIPGGRWTEAFF. J is TRBJ1-1 and V is TRBV28, with TRBD1 matching 8 bases. V gave up 7 bases and J gave up 5 bases; unmatched junction bases: 9. This CDR3 is built from 14 residues. The V gene's germline CDR1 is MDHEN and CDR2 SYDVKM.